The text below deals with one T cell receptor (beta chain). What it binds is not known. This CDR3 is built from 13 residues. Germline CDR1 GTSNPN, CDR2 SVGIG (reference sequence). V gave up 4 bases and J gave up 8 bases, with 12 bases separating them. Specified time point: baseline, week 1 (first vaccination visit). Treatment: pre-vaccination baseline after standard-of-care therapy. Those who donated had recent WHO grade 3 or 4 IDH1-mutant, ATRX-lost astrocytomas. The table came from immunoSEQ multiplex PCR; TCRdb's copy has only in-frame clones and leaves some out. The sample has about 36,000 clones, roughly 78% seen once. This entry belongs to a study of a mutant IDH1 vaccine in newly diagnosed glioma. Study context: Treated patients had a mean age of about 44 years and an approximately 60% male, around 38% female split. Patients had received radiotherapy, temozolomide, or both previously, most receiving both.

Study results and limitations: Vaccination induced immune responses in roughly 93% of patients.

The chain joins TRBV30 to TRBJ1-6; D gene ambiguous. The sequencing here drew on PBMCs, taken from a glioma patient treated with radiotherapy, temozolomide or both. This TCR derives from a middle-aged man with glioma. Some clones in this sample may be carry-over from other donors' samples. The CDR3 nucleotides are TGTGCCTGGAAAACGGGCTCCCATTCACCCCTCCACTTT. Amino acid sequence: CAWKTGSHSPLHF.